This T cell receptor beta chain appears in the sequencing data of a study of shared clonotypes between healthy human individuals (dated by TCRdb to 2018 to 2020). Background for the entire study: The cohort comprised two women and three men aged 18 to 49 years. Blood TCR repertoires of about five healthy adults were deeply sequenced to estimate repertoire size and the extent of clonotype sharing between individuals. For each donor, CD4 naive and CD4 memory were each given three plates, CD8 naive was given two plates, and CD8 memory was given one plate. Libraries were prepared and TCR repertoires were sequenced by different laboratories using diverse techniques, in order to increase sequencing depth and limit assay-specific biases. Between about 0.94 and 8.9 billion PBMCs per donor were obtained by leukapheresis.

Donors were healthy HIV-negative adults with no recently reported acute infections or vaccinations. All donors were Caucasian adults living in Nashville, Tennessee, USA. Magnetic negative selection was used to enrich CD4+ T cells, after which naive cells were positively selected on CD45RA and the negative fraction became the memory subset. After blood collection by leukapheresis, PBMCs were isolated using Ficoll-Histopaque density gradient centrifugation and then cryopreserved in the vapor phase of liquid nitrogen. Analytical flow cytometry was used to check the purity and quantity of each magnetically sorted T cell population. Each sorted fraction had its genomic DNA isolated and then quantified by UV absorbance on a Nanodrop 2000c. Using the deep immunoSEQ assay, TCR CDR3 regions were amplified from genomic DNA by multiplex PCR. Extracted genomic DNA from each cell subset was distributed evenly across all wells of several immunoSEQ 96-well plates, and each plate was treated as a replicate. For sorted subsets, each replicate PCR was loaded with 150 to 250 ng genomic DNA, equivalent to 30,000 or so T cell genomes. Purified libraries were measured with a Qubit 3.0 fluorometer, size-checked on a Bioanalyzer 2100, and measured again with the KAPA Library Quantification kit. A separate single-read 150-cycle Illumina NextSeq 550 flow cell was used to sequence each immunoSEQ 96-well plate. In the source study's methods: Because only junctional sequences without quality scores were contained in the immunoSEQ output, filtering matching that applied to full-length reads could not be performed. To assign V/J genes and CDR3, sequences were annotated against IMGT germline references using PyIR, a Python wrapper for IgBLAST v1.9. Reads with weak V/J assignments (E-value above 1e-6), missing CDR3, stop codons, out-of-frame junctions, or ambiguous translated residues were removed. V3J clonotypes were defined as sequences sharing the same inferred V gene, J gene, and CDR3 amino acid sequence. To compute the percentage overlap between repertoires, the number of shared unique clonotypes was divided by the size of the smaller repertoire. Three approaches were used to assess repertoire richness: RTK rarefaction, the Chao1 estimator, and Recon v2.1 estimates of unobserved clonotypes. OLGA was used to compute generation probabilities for all TCRbeta clonotypes that the gDNA method yielded from a handful of donors. What TCRdb holds here is the immuneACCESS table cut down to in-frame rearrangements. Part of the clones is not present; checked against another copy, under half of the missing clones reflect an unresolved V gene, and the others are unexplained. V and J calls and clone size are as listed in that table; D and trimming were resolved from the DNA. Within this sample are some 1.4 million clones, with over 95% of them counted one time only. The top ten clonotypes cover approximately 1% of the sample.

The CDR3, cysteine through phenylalanine, is 19 amino acids long. Only the CDR3 DNA stays, 57 bases, in frame from base 1. Reading the germline V gene gives CDR1 KGHSH and CDR2 LQKENI. Unmatched junction bases come to 14, with V trimmed by 9 bases and J by 2 bases. General study outcomes and caveats: Larger estimated clonotype richness was generally found for naive subsets than for memory subsets. When a handful of donors were compared, the shared fraction of clonotypes was approximately 5% for naive CD4, about 4% for naive CD8, 2% to 2.5% for memory CD4, and approximately 0.4% for memory CD8. Pairwise subsampling indicated that sequencing depth was expected to affect the degree of clonotype sharing among donors. Sampling was restricted to blood, and TCR repertoires in tissue are likely to differ from TCR repertoires in blood. Clonotypes shared by all four sorted-subset donors showed higher generation probabilities than non-shared clonotypes. Even with the large sequencing depth, rarefaction of the sorted-subset datasets indicated that sequencing was incomplete. Because the study included only a small number of donors, the genetic and exposure-history diversity represented was limited.

A word on this clone: The antigen it binds to is not known. No base quality information exists; no much larger clone differs at one position.

The sequencing sample was made of naive CD4+ T cells sorted from blood. The label giving this sample's cell subset or site can be read as: CD45RA+ positively selected. The clonotype was recovered from a man in his thirties or forties in good health. The V and J genes are TRBV18 and TRBJ2-1; the junction holds 15 bases that match TRBD2. The CDR3 in this case is CASSKGLAGGGFTYNEQFF. The nucleotides read TGTGCCAGTTCGAAAGGACTAGCGGGAGGGGGATTCACCTACAATGAGCAGTTCTTC.